A single sample gave rise to the 29 T cell receptor beta chains below, sequenced in a study of T cell responses to AZD1222 COVID-19 vaccine. This table comes from immunoSEQ multiplex PCR, and its TCRdb copy is limited to in-frame clones, with some not included. In the table there are 100,000 to 150,000 clones, just under 95% of which are singletons. This material consisted of peripheral blood, taken on day 0 of AZD1222 vaccination. These receptors were taken from an adult in good health.

V usage is TRBV21-1 and J usage is TRBJ2-1; the tabulated D call, TRBD2, remains unverified against the DNA. TRBV21-1 represents a pseudogene. This CDR3 is 18 amino acids long. CDR3 nucleotide sequence: TGTGCCAGCAGCCCCCCAATCCCCGCGGGGCTAGCGGGAGATGAGCAGTTCTTC. Its translation: CASSPPIPAGLAGDEQFF.

The chain recombines TRBV7-2 with TRBJ2-5; 7 positions match TRBD2. The CDR3 totals 15 residues. The germline gives CDR1 SGHTA, CDR2 FQGNSA. Trimming took 5 bases from V and 4 from J; bases not matched to a gene: 10. Written as DNA, the CDR3 is TGTGCCAGCAGCGCCTCACTAGCGTTCGTAGAGACCCAGTACTTC. Encoded protein: CASSASLAFVETQYF.

This chain connects TRBV7-2 to TRBJ2-7; D gene unclear. The V gene lost 1 base and the J gene lost 2 bases, with 12 bases spanning the gap. The CDR3 spans 15 residues. Germline CDR1 is SGHTA and CDR2 is FQGNSA. CDR3 in DNA: TGTGCCAGCAGCTTAGGTCTGGACCTCCCCTACGAGCAGTACTTC. It specifies CASSLGLDLPYEQYF.

The rearrangement uses TRBV7-9 and TRBJ1-4, with 8 positions matching TRBD1. The CDR3 extends over 15 amino acids. V was pared by 1 base and J by 8 bases, with 6 bases of the junction left unmatched. The germline V gene has CDR1 SEHNR and CDR2 FQNEAQ (reference sequence). The CDR3 sequence: CASSLVTGVEEKLFF. Written as DNA, the CDR3 is TGTGCCAGCAGCTTAGTGACAGGGGTGGAGGAAAAACTGTTTTTT.

The chain links TRBV7-8 to TRBJ1-1; 8 bases match TRBD1. The ends lost 3 bases at V and 9 bases at J; junction bases unmatched: 3. Germline assignment: CDR1 SGHVS and CDR2 FQNEAQ. The CDR3 contains 12 residues. The CDR3 DNA follows: TGTGCCAGCAGCTTCAGACAGGGGAAAGCTTTCTTT. This translates into CASSFRQGKAFF.

The V call is TRBV7-6, the J call TRBJ1-1; 8 bases are shared with TRBD1. This CDR3 has 19 residues. CDR1 is SGHVS and CDR2 is FNYEAQ in the germline V gene. Unmatched junction bases numbered 21, after V lost 4 bases and J lost 5 bases. CDR3 sequence reads: CASSSTTWDRLRRRTEAFF. CDR3 coding DNA: TGTGCCAGCAGCTCCACGACCTGGGACAGGCTCAGGAGACGAACTGAAGCTTTCTTT.

The chain is built from TRBV4-1 and TRBJ1-2; 8 bases match TRBD1. The CDR3 totals 16 residues. The trim removed 8 bases at V and 1 base at J, leaving 12 bases unmatched. CDR1 and CDR2 (germline): MGHRA, YSYEKL. The CDR3 reads CASSKGTGTNNYGYTF. The CDR3 nucleotides are TGCGCCAGCTCCAAAGGGACAGGAACTAATAACTATGGCTACACCTTC.

V and J are TRBV2 and TRBJ2-7, with 7 bases that match TRBD2. The ends lost 8 bases at V and 9 bases at J; junction bases unmatched: 10. Germline-derived CDR1 and CDR2 are SNHLY and FYNNEI. This CDR3 contains 12 residues. The chain's CDR3 is CASGQTSSGQYF. The CDR3 nucleotides are TGTGCCAGCGGCCAGACTAGCAGCGGGCAGTACTTC.

In its sample, this clone was seen a few times. The chain is built from TRBV6-5 and TRBJ1-6; 10 bases are a match to TRBD1. In germline, CDR1 is MNHEY, CDR2 SVGAGI. CDR3 length equals 14 residues. V was pared by 7 bases and J by 10 bases, with 7 bases of the junction left unmatched. CDR3: CASKVGTGDSPLHF. The CDR3 nucleotides read TGTGCCAGCAAAGTCGGGACAGGGGACTCACCCCTCCACTTT.

The chain is built from TRBV7-2 and TRBJ2-1; 12 positions match TRBD2. Germline V gives CDR1 SGHTA, CDR2 FQGNSA. V trimming: 5 bases; J trimming: 0 bases; junction bases outside the gene matches: 11. There are 19 residues in the CDR3. The CDR3 coding sequence is TGTGCCAGCAGCCCTCGCCGGACTAGCGGGATCAGCTCCTACAATGAGCAGTTCTTC. Translation gives CASSPRRTSGISSYNEQFF.

CDR3 coding DNA: TGTGCCAGCAGACACGGACAGGGGCCAATAACACCCCTCCACTTT. Protein: CASRHGQGPITPLHF. The chain couples TRBV6-6 to TRBJ1-6; the match to TRBD1 covers 9 bases. Germline values: CDR1 MNHNY, CDR2 SVGAGI (reference sequence). Germline trimming cut 6 bases from V and 11 bases from J; bases unmatched to any gene: 11. The CDR3 contains 15 residues.

Only one count was recorded for this clone. DNA for the CDR3: TGTGCCAGCAGCGAGTGGGGATACGCTAACTATGGCTACACCTTC. As protein: CASSEWGYANYGYTF. This sequence joins TRBV7-9 and TRBJ1-2; D is uncertain. Trimming removed 5 bases from V and 0 bases from J, with 13 bases in between. The length of the CDR3 is 15 residues. Germline-derived CDR1 and CDR2 are SEHNR and FQNEAQ (reference sequence).

The chain combines TRBV3-1 (or the pseudogene TRBV3-2) with TRBJ1-1, with TRBD1 matching 8 bases. Germline V gene lookup returns CDR1 LGHDT and CDR2 YNNKEL (reference sequence). Unmatched junction bases numbered 10, after V lost 0 bases and J lost 4 bases. The CDR3 contains 17 residues. The DNA for the CDR3 is TGTGCCAGCAGCCAAGATATCGGGCAGGGGGCCTTCACTGAAGCTTTCTTT. Protein: CASSQDIGQGAFTEAFF.

The V call is TRBV18, the J call TRBJ1-5; TRBD1 matches at 7 bases. V was clipped by 4 bases and J by 4 bases; unmatched bases: 7. Germline values: CDR1 KGHSH, CDR2 LQKENI. The CDR3 consists of 15 residues. Here the CDR3 DNA reads TGTGCCAGCTCACGGGACAGCCCGGATAATCAGCCCCAGCATTTT. Amino acid sequence: CASSRDSPDNQPQHF.

The rearrangement joins TRBV11-2 to TRBJ2-7; D tentatively fits TRBD1 or TRBD2 (5 bases each). Germline lookup yields CDR1 SGHAT and CDR2 FQNNGV. The CDR3 spans 17 residues. V was shortened by 5 bases and J by 1 base, with 21 bases between the two germline ends. As DNA, the CDR3 is TGTGCCAGCAGCCCCCCCTTTAGGCTAGCAGGGTCCTACGAGCAGTACTTC. Its protein is CASSPPFRLAGSYEQYF.

The V call is TRBV12-1, the J call TRBJ2-7. TRBV12-1 is a listed pseudogene. The CDR3 has 13 amino acids. The CDR3 is CASSFFGSYEQYF. Here the CDR3 DNA reads TGTGCCAGCAGCTTTTTTGGCTCCTACGAGCAGTACTTC.

This clone was recorded once. The genes are TRBV11-2 and TRBJ1-1; D gene uncertain. The CDR3 runs 15 residues. Germline V gene data show CDR1 as SGHAT and CDR2 as FQNNGV. V was trimmed by 2 bases and J by 2 bases, leaving 12 bases between them. As DNA, the CDR3 is TGTGCCAGCAGCTTAATTGGCCGGAAAAACACTGAAGCTTTCTTT. Residues: CASSLIGRKNTEAFF.

The chain carries TRBV5-1 and TRBJ2-1; a weak D match, TRBD2 (6 bases). The germline V and J ends were trimmed by 4 bases and 5 bases, with 16 bases remaining between them. This CDR3 has 15 amino acids. Germline V CDR1 and CDR2: SGHRS, YFSETQ. The CDR3 coding sequence is TGCGCCAGCAGCCCGAGGCGGGGACCGGACAATGAGCAGTTCTTC. Its translation is CASSPRRGPDNEQFF.

This clone was found once. CDR3 region: CASSLDGGTRPANYGYTF. The CDR3 DNA reads TGTGCCAGCAGCTTAGATGGGGGAACCCGGCCAGCTAACTATGGCTACACCTTC. This chain joins TRBV7-9 and TRBJ1-2; D perhaps matches TRBD1 (5 bases). CDR3 length: 18 amino acids. CDR1 is SEHNR, CDR2 FQNEAQ, per germline (reference sequence). Trimming cost V 1 base and J 0 bases, with 18 bases left between them.

The chain couples TRBV6-5 to TRBJ2-1; D is undetermined. Germline V gene lookup returns CDR1 MNHEY and CDR2 SVGAGI. This CDR3 has 15 residues. V was pared by 2 bases and J by 0 bases, with 8 bases between. Written as DNA, the CDR3 is TGTGCCAGCAGTTACGGGCAGAGCTCCTACAATGAGCAGTTCTTC. The encoded protein is CASSYGQSSYNEQFF.

V gene TRBV24-1 combines with J gene TRBJ2-3; TRBD1 or TRBD2 may be the D gene (5 bases each). V dropped 6 bases and J dropped 1 base, with 16 bases sitting between them. CDR1 is KGHDR and CDR2 is SFDVKD in the germline V gene. The CDR3 consists of 16 residues. The CDR3 here is CATSPPGGGGTDTQYF. CDR3 nucleotide sequence: TGTGCCACCAGTCCCCCTGGGGGTGGGGGCACAGATACGCAGTATTTT.

This chain connects TRBV2 to TRBJ2-3; possible D gene TRBD2, 6 bases. V was clipped by 6 bases and J by 0 bases, with 13 bases between them. Germline lookup yields CDR1 SNHLY and CDR2 FYNNEI. The CDR3 sequence is 15 residues long. The CDR3 loop is CASRGLGTSTDTQYF. Here the CDR3 DNA reads TGTGCCAGCAGGGGCCTTGGGACTAGCACAGATACGCAGTATTTT. The whole variable domain, remainder taken from reference TRBV2 and TRBJ2-3, is EPEVTQTPSHQVTQMGQEVILRCVPISNHLYFYWYRQILGQKVEFLVSFYNNEISEKSEIFDDQFSVERPDGSNFTLKIRSTKLEDSAMYFCASRGLGTSTDTQYFGPGTRLTVL.

The genes are TRBV7-7 and TRBJ2-1, with TRBD2 matching 10 bases. Germline CDR1 is SSHAT and CDR2 is FNYEAQ (reference sequence). With V trimmed by 1 base and J by 8 bases, 5 bases remained unmatched. CDR3 length: 15 amino acids. The CDR3 region has the DNA TGTGCCAGCAGCTTAGGGCTAGCGGGAGTCTATGAGCAGTTCTTC. This translates into CASSLGLAGVYEQFF.

This clone occurred once. The chain has TRBV6-6 and TRBJ2-2, with D hard to call. Germline CDR1 reads MNHNY; CDR2 reads SVGAGI (reference sequence). This CDR3 is built from 13 residues. Trimming stripped 6 bases from V and 5 bases from J, with 10 bases between. The CDR3 reads CASSSTRTGELFF. In DNA, the CDR3 is TGTGCCAGCAGCTCTACTCGAACCGGGGAGCTGTTTTTT.

This chain uses TRBV30 with TRBJ1-2, with 7 positions matching TRBD1. J gave up 8 bases and V 5 bases, and 8 bases lay outside the gene matches. Per germline, CDR1 GTSNPN and CDR2 SVGIG (reference sequence). This CDR3 has 12 residues. The CDR3 DNA reads as TGTGCCTGGGGGACAGACCCGGGGGGCTACACCTTC. It translates to CAWGTDPGGYTF. The whole variable domain, filled in from reference TRBV30 and TRBJ1-2, reads SQTIHQWPATLVQPVGSPLSLECTVEGTSNPNLYWYRQAAGRGLQLLFYSVGIGQISSEVPQNLSASRPQDRQFILSSKKLLLSDSGFYLCAWGTDPGGYTFGSGTRLTVV.

This chain uses TRBV11-3 with TRBJ1-5; TRBD1 aligns across 7 bases. CDR1 is SGHNT and CDR2 is YENEEA in the germline V gene. V lost 7 bases to trimming and J lost 1 base; unmatched junction nucleotides: 7. The CDR3 runs to 15 residues. CDR3 protein: CASTSGTASNQPQHF. The CDR3 region has the DNA TGTGCCAGCACCAGCGGGACAGCGAGCAATCAGCCCCAGCATTTT.

The chain couples TRBV11-2 to TRBJ2-7; 10 bases map to TRBD2. The CDR3 totals 15 residues. The ends lost 5 bases at V and 4 bases at J; junction bases unmatched: 8. Germline-derived CDR1 and CDR2 are SGHAT and FQNNGV. The CDR3 sequence is CASSVPGTSVYEQYF. DNA of the CDR3: TGTGCCAGCAGCGTACCCGGGACTAGCGTTTACGAGCAGTACTTC.

The chain has TRBV6-1 and TRBJ1-6, with D possibly being TRBD1 (5 bases). Germline values: CDR1 MNHNS, CDR2 SASEGT. V dropped 4 bases and J dropped 7 bases, with 20 bases sitting between them. The CDR3 sequence is 17 residues long. The CDR3 reads CASSGYGLGGKNSPLHF. The CDR3 region has the DNA TGTGCCAGCAGTGGGTACGGCCTTGGGGGTAAAAATTCACCCCTCCACTTT.

The chain recombines TRBV12-3 or TRBV12-4 with TRBJ1-2; TRBD1 matches 8 bases. V lost 7 bases and J lost 6; bases outside the gene matches: 4. The CDR3 runs to 12 residues. CDR3 sequence (DNA): TGTGCCAGCACCGACAGGGGAAATGGCTACACCTTC. Protein product: CASTDRGNGYTF.